This T cell receptor (beta chain) was profiled in a study of blood T cell repertoires in COVID-19. Germline V CDR1 and CDR2: SGHNT, YENEEA. The CDR3 is 15 residues long. The V and J ends lost 1 base and 0 bases respectively, with 10 bases between them. Libraries were prepared by immunoSEQ multiplex PCR; TCRdb keeps only in-frame clonotypes and omits some of them. The sample records 50,000 to 65,000 clones, over 70% being singletons. Sequencing input: peripheral blood. This clonotype was sampled from a human donor in a cohort sampled during active COVID-19. The chain employs TRBV11-3 and TRBJ2-7; weak D call: TRBD1 (5 bases). This CDR3 reads CASSLGSQGSYEQYF. For the CDR3, the DNA is TGTGCCAGCAGCTTAGGTTCCCAGGGCTCCTACGAGCAGTACTTC.